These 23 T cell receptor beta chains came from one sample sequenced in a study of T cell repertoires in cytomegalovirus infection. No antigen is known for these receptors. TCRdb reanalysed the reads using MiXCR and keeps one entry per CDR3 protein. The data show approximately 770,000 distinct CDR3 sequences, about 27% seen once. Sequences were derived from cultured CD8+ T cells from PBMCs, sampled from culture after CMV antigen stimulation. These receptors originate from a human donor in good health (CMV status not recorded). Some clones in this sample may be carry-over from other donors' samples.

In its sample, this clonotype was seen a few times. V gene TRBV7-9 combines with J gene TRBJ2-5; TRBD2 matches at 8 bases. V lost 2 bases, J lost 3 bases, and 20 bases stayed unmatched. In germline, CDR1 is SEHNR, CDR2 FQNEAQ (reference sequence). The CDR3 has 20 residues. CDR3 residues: CASSLPPLAAIGKHEETQYF. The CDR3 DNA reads TGTGCCAGCAGCTTACCCCCACTAGCGGCCATTGGAAAGCACGAAGAGACCCAGTACTTC.

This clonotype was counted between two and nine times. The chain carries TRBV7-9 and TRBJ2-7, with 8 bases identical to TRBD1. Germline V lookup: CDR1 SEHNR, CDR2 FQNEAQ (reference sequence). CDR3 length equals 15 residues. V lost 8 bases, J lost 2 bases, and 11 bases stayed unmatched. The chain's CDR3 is CASGSGQGTTYEQYF. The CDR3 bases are TGTGCCAGCGGGTCCGGACAGGGTACGACCTACGAGCAGTACTTC.

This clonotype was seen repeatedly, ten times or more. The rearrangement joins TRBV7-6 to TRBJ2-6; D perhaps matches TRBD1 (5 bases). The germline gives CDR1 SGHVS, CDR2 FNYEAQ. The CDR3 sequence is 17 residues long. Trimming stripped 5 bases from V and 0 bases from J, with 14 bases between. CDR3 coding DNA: TGTGCCAGCAGCGCAATAGGGGCCATCTCTGGGGCCAACGTCCTGACTTTC. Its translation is CASSAIGAISGANVLTF.

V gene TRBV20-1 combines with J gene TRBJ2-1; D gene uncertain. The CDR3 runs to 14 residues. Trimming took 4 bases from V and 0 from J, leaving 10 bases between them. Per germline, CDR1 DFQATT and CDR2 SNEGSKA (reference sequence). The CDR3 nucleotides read TGCAGTGCTAAGGAGCAGAGCTCCTACAATGAGCAGTTCTTC. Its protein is CSAKEQSSYNEQFF.

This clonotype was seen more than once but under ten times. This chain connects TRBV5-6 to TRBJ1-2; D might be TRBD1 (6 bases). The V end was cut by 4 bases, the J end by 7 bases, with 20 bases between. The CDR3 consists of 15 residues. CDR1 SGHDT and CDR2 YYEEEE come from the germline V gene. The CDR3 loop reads CASSLSGGSGFGYTF. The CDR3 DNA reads TGTGCCAGCAGCCTAAGCGGGGGCAGCGGTTTTGGCTACACCTTC.

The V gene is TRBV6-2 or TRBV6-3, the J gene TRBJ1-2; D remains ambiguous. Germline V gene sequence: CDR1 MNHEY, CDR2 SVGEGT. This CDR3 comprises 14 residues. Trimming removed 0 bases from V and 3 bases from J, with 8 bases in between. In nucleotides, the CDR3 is TGTGCCAGCAGTTACTCTCGGCTTCACTATGGCTACACCTTC. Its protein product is CASSYSRLHYGYTF.

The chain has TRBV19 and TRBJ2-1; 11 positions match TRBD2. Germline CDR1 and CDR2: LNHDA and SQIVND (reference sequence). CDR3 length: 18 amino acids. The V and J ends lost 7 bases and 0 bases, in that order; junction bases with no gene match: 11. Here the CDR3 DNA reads TGTGCCAGTACTGGGCTAGCGGGGGGACCTGGCTCCTACAATGAGCAGTTCTTC. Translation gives CASTGLAGGPGSYNEQFF.

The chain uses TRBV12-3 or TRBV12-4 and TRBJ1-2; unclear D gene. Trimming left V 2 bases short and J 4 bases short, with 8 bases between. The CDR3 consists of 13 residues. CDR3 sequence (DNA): TGTGCCAGCAGTTTACGGGCGGGCTATGGCTACACCTTC. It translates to CASSLRAGYGYTF.

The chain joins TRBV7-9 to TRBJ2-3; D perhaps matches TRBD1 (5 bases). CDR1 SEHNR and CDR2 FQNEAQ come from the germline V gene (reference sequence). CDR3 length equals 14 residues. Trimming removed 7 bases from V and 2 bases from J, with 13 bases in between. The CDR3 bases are TGTGCCAGCAACCACGACAGTCCCACAGATACGCAGTATTTT. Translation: CASNHDSPTDTQYF.

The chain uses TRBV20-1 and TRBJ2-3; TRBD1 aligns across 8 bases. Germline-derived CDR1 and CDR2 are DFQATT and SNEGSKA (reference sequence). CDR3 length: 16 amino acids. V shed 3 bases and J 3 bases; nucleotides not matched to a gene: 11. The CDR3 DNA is TGCAGTGCTAGGGGACAGGCCGTCGTTGTAACAGATACGCAGTATTTT. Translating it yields CSARGQAVVVTDTQYF.

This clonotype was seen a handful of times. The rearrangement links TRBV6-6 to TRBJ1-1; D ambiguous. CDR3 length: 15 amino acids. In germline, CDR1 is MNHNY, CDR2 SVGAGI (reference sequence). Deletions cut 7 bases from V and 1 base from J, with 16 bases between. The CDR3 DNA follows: TGTGCCAGCATTGATCGACTGGGTAGGAACACTGAAGCTTTCTTT. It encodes CASIDRLGRNTEAFF.

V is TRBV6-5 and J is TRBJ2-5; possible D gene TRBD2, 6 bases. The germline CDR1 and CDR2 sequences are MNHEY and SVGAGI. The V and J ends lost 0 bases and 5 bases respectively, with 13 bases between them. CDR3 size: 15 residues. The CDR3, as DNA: TGTGCCAGCAGTTACTCGAAGGCGGGGCGCGAGACCCAGTACTTC. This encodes CASSYSKAGRETQYF.

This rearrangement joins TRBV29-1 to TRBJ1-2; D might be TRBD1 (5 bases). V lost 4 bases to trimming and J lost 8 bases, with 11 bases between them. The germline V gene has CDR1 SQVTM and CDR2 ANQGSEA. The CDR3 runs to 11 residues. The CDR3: CSVVVGVGYTF. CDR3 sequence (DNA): TGCAGCGTTGTTGTGGGGGTAGGCTACACCTTC.

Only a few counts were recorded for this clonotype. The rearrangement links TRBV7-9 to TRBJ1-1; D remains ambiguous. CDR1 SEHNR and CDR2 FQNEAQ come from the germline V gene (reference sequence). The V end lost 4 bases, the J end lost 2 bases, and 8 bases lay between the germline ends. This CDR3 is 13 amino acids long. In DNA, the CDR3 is TGTGCCAGCAGCTCCTCATCCAACACTGAAGCTTTCTTT. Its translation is CASSSSSNTEAFF.

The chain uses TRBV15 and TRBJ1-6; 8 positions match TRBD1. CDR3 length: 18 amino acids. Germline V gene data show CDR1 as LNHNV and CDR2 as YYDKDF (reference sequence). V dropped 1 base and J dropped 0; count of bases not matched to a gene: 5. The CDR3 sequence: CATSRGRDRSSYNSPLHF. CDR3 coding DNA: TGTGCCACCAGCAGAGGCAGGGACAGGAGCTCCTATAATTCACCCCTCCACTTT. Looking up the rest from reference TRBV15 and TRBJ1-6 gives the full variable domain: DAMVIQNPRYQVTQFGKPVTLSCSQTLNHNVMYWYQQKSSQAPKLLFHYYDKDFNNEADTPDNFQSRRPNTSFCFLDIRSPGLGDTAMYLCATSRGRDRSSYNSPLHFGNGTRLTVT.

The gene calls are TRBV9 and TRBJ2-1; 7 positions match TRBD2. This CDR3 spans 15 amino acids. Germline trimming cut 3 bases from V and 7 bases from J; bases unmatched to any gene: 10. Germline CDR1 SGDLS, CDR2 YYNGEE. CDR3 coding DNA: TGTGCCAGCAGCGCGGGGGGAGGTGGTGTGAATGAGCAGTTCTTC. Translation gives CASSAGGGGVNEQFF.

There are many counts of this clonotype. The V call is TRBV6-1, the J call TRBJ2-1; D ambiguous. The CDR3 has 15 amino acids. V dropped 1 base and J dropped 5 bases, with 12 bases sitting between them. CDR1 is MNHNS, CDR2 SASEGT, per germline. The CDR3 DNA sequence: TGTGCCAGCAGTGAAGGAGCCCACGGCGACAATGAGCAGTTCTTC. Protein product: CASSEGAHGDNEQFF.

For the CDR3, the DNA is TGTGCCAGCAGCGCTCTCACGCTCAGTTCTGAGACAGGCTACAATGAGCAGTTCTTC. Protein product: CASSALTLSSETGYNEQFF. The V and J genes are TRBV9 and TRBJ2-1; a weak D match, TRBD1 (6 bases). The CDR3 is 19 residues long. V shed 3 bases and J shed 3 bases, with 25 bases lying between them. Germline V lookup: CDR1 SGDLS, CDR2 YYNGEE.

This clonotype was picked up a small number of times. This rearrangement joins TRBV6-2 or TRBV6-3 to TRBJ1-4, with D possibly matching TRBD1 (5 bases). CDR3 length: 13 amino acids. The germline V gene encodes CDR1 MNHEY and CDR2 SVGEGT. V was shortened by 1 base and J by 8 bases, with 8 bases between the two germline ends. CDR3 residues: CASSYLGVEKLFF. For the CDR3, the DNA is TGTGCCAGCAGTTACTTGGGGGTCGAAAAACTGTTTTTT.

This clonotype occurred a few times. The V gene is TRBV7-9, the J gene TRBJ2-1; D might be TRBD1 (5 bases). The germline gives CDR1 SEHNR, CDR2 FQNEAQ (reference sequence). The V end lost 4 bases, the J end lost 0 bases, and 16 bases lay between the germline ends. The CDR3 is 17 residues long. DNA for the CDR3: TGTGCCAGCAGCTACCGACCCACAGGTCCCTCCTACAATGAGCAGTTCTTC. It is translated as CASSYRPTGPSYNEQFF.

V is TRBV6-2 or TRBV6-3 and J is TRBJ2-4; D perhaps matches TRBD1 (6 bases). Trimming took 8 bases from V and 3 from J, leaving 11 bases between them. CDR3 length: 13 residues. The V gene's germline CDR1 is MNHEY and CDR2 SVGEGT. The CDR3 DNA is TGTGCCAGCGGGGGCGGAGGCAAAAACATTCAGTACTTC. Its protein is CASGGGGKNIQYF.

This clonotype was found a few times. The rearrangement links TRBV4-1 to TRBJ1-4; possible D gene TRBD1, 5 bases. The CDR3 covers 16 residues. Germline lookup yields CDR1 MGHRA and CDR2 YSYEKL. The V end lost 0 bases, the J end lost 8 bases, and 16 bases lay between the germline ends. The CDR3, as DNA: TGCGCCAGCAGCCAAGATACGTCAGGGCTGCTAGAAAAACTGTTTTTT. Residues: CASSQDTSGLLEKLFF.

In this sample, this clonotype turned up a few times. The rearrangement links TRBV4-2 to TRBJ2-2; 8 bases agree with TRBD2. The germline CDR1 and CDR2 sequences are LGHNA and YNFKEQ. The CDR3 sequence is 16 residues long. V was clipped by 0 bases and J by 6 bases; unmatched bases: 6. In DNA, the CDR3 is TGTGCCAGCAGCCAAGATCGAAGCGGGGGATCCGGGGAGCTGTTTTTT. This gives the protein CASSQDRSGGSGELFF.